A selection of T cell receptor beta chains follows, all from one sample in a study of blood T cell repertoires in COVID-19. Clones were read by immunoSEQ multiplex PCR, and TCRdb kept only the in-frame ones, dropping some. The profile shows under 70,000 clones, around 85% of them singletons. The sample comprised peripheral blood. The receptor source for this set is a man aged 55 to 70 with acute or convalescent COVID-19. CDR3s include the opening cysteine and the closing phenylalanine or tryptophan. The order of the fields is V gene, D gene, clone size, J gene, CDR3 DNA, CDR3 protein. D genes are given only for firm matches. The size field is filled for only some rows; it gives once, few, many or a size class.

v_call: TRBV24-1; d_call: TRBD1; clone_size: .; j_call: TRBJ2-7; cdr3_nt: TGTGCCACCAGTGACGGACAGGGGGAAATGTTCGAGCAGTACTTC; cdr3_aa: CATSDGQGEMFEQYF
v_call: TRBV4-2; d_call: .; clone_size: few; j_call: TRBJ2-5; cdr3_nt: TGTGCCAGCAGCCAAGTTGGTGACAGTCCAGAGACCCAGTACTTC; cdr3_aa: CASSQVGDSPETQYF
v_call: TRBV11-2; d_call: .; clone_size: .; j_call: TRBJ2-2; cdr3_nt: TGTGCCAGCAGCTTATTAACAGGGCTCACCGGGGAGCTGTTTTTT; cdr3_aa: CASSLLTGLTGELFF
v_call: TRBV5-5; d_call: TRBD1; clone_size: .; j_call: TRBJ1-2; cdr3_nt: TGTGCCAGCAGCTTGGTCATTCACACAGGGGGCGGCTACACCTTC; cdr3_aa: CASSLVIHTGGGYTF
v_call: TRBV6-5; d_call: TRBD1; clone_size: .; j_call: TRBJ2-5; cdr3_nt: TGTGCCAGCAGTTACGGACAGGGGGCTGGAGAGACCCAGTACTTC; cdr3_aa: CASSYGQGAGETQYF
v_call: TRBV5-1; d_call: .; clone_size: .; j_call: TRBJ1-1; cdr3_nt: TGCGCCAGCAGCTTGGTGACAGTGAACACTGAAGCTTTCTTT; cdr3_aa: CASSLVTVNTEAFF
v_call: TRBV6-5; d_call: .; clone_size: .; j_call: TRBJ1-2; cdr3_nt: TGTGCCAGTAACGTTGAGCCTAACTATGGCTACACCTTC; cdr3_aa: CASNVEPNYGYTF
v_call: TRBV6-6; d_call: TRBD1; clone_size: .; j_call: TRBJ1-3; cdr3_nt: TGTGCCAGCAGTGCCAACAGGGGGAGAAACACCATATATTTT; cdr3_aa: CASSANRGRNTIYF
v_call: TRBV6-2/TRBV6-3; d_call: .; clone_size: .; j_call: TRBJ2-2; cdr3_nt: TGTGCCAGCAGTTACGAGGGAGTACTAGTCGGGGAGCTGTTTTTT; cdr3_aa: CASSYEGVLVGELFF
v_call: TRBV9; d_call: .; clone_size: .; j_call: TRBJ1-4; cdr3_nt: TGTGCCAGCAGCGTAGGAAAGGGGTGGAATGAAAAACTGTTTTTT; cdr3_aa: CASSVGKGWNEKLFF
v_call: TRBV2; d_call: TRBD1; clone_size: .; j_call: TRBJ2-2; cdr3_nt: TGTGCCAGCAGCCGCCCAGGGGGTTTGGCCGGGGAGCTGTTTTTT; cdr3_aa: CASSRPGGLAGELFF
v_call: TRBV7-6; d_call: .; clone_size: .; j_call: TRBJ1-2; cdr3_nt: TGTGCCAGCAGCTCCCGCCAGGGACTGAACTATGGCTACACCTTC; cdr3_aa: CASSSRQGLNYGYTF
v_call: TRBV24-1; d_call: .; clone_size: .; j_call: TRBJ2-7; cdr3_nt: TGTGCCCCAGGAGGCGGCCACGAGCAGTACTTC; cdr3_aa: CAPGGGHEQYF
v_call: TRBV5-6; d_call: TRBD1; clone_size: .; j_call: TRBJ1-6; cdr3_nt: TGTGCCAGCAGCGGGACAGGGTTATCACCCCTCCACTTT; cdr3_aa: CASSGTGLSPLHF
v_call: TRBV30; d_call: .; clone_size: .; j_call: TRBJ2-2; cdr3_nt: TGTGCCTGGGGGAGTAGCGAAATAGTGGGAAGGGAGCTGTTTTTT; cdr3_aa: CAWGSSEIVGRELFF
v_call: TRBV7-9; d_call: TRBD1; clone_size: .; j_call: TRBJ2-1; cdr3_nt: TGTGCCAGCAGCTTATCTACAGGGGGCCAGTCCTACAATGAGCAGTTCTTC; cdr3_aa: CASSLSTGGQSYNEQFF
v_call: TRBV18; d_call: .; clone_size: .; j_call: TRBJ2-2; cdr3_nt: TGTGCCAGCTCACCACAAGCTCAGAACACCGGGGAGCTGTTTTTT; cdr3_aa: CASSPQAQNTGELFF
v_call: TRBV6-1; d_call: TRBD1; clone_size: .; j_call: TRBJ2-5; cdr3_nt: TGTGCCAGCAGTGATGACAGGGGGGGAGAGACCCAGTACTTC; cdr3_aa: CASSDDRGGETQYF
v_call: TRBV30; d_call: .; clone_size: .; j_call: TRBJ1-3; cdr3_nt: TGTGCCTGGGTTAGGGGGTCTGGAAACACCATATATTTT; cdr3_aa: CAWVRGSGNTIYF
v_call: TRBV2; d_call: .; clone_size: .; j_call: TRBJ2-3; cdr3_nt: TGTGCCAGCAGTGGGTCTAGCCGGTCAGATACGCAGTATTTT; cdr3_aa: CASSGSSRSDTQYF
v_call: TRBV19; d_call: .; clone_size: .; j_call: TRBJ1-4; cdr3_nt: TGTGCCAGTAACAACTGGGCGCGTGAAAAACTGTTTTTT; cdr3_aa: CASNNWAREKLFF
v_call: TRBV4-2; d_call: .; clone_size: few; j_call: TRBJ2-7; cdr3_nt: TGTGCCAGCAGCCAAGATTGGGCAGACCACGAGCAGTACTTC; cdr3_aa: CASSQDWADHEQYF
v_call: TRBV5-5; d_call: TRBD1; clone_size: .; j_call: TRBJ1-2; cdr3_nt: TGTGCCAGCAGCCTCAACAGGGGCTATGGCTACACCTTC; cdr3_aa: CASSLNRGYGYTF
v_call: TRBV6-1; d_call: .; clone_size: .; j_call: TRBJ1-1; cdr3_nt: TGTGCCAGCAGTGAATTAGTGTCGCGTGAAGCTTTCTTT; cdr3_aa: CASSELVSREAFF
v_call: TRBV6-5; d_call: .; clone_size: .; j_call: TRBJ2-7; cdr3_nt: TGTGCCAGCAGTTTAGACAGCTCCGGACTACGCGAGCAGTACTTC; cdr3_aa: CASSLDSSGLREQYF
v_call: TRBV6-5; d_call: .; clone_size: few; j_call: TRBJ1-5; cdr3_nt: TGTGCCAGCAGTTATAGATCTAGCAATCAGCCCCAGCATTTT; cdr3_aa: CASSYRSSNQPQHF
v_call: TRBV9; d_call: .; clone_size: .; j_call: TRBJ2-7; cdr3_nt: TGTGCCAGCAGCCCCGGGACATCGGACTACGAGCAGTACTTC; cdr3_aa: CASSPGTSDYEQYF
v_call: TRBV10-2; d_call: TRBD2; clone_size: .; j_call: TRBJ2-7; cdr3_nt: TGCGCCAGCAGTGACGGACTAGCGAACGAGCAGTACTTC; cdr3_aa: CASSDGLANEQYF
v_call: TRBV11-2; d_call: .; clone_size: .; j_call: TRBJ2-7; cdr3_nt: TGTGCCAGCAGGCGTAACCCCCACGAGCAGTACTTC; cdr3_aa: CASRRNPHEQYF
v_call: TRBV11-2; d_call: .; clone_size: .; j_call: TRBJ2-3; cdr3_nt: TGTGCCAGCAGCTTAATTTCTGGTTGGCAGTTCACAGATACGCAGTATTTT; cdr3_aa: CASSLISGWQFTDTQYF
v_call: TRBV3-1/TRBV3-2; d_call: .; clone_size: .; j_call: TRBJ2-7; cdr3_nt: TGTGCCAGCAGCCCCCTTGGAGGCTACGAGCAGTACTTC; cdr3_aa: CASSPLGGYEQYF
v_call: TRBV6-1; d_call: TRBD2; clone_size: few; j_call: TRBJ2-1; cdr3_nt: TGTGCCAGCAGTGATCCGTGGGAGGGGTACAATGAGCAGTTCTTC; cdr3_aa: CASSDPWEGYNEQFF
v_call: TRBV30; d_call: .; clone_size: .; j_call: TRBJ2-3; cdr3_nt: TGTGCCTGGAGGAATGGCGGCCCCACAGATACGCAGTATTTT; cdr3_aa: CAWRNGGPTDTQYF
v_call: TRBV11-2; d_call: .; clone_size: .; j_call: TRBJ2-7; cdr3_nt: TGTGCCAGCAGCGCCGGGTGGGACGAGCAGTACTTC; cdr3_aa: CASSAGWDEQYF
v_call: TRBV28; d_call: .; clone_size: .; j_call: TRBJ1-5; cdr3_nt: TGTGCCAGCAGCCCTTTACGTCAGGGAGGGGTCAATCAGCCCCAGCATTTT; cdr3_aa: CASSPLRQGGVNQPQHF
v_call: TRBV7-9; d_call: TRBD1; clone_size: .; j_call: TRBJ2-7; cdr3_nt: TGTGCCAGCAGCCCTGGGGGACAGGGGCTCCTCTCCTACGAGCAGTACTTC; cdr3_aa: CASSPGGQGLLSYEQYF
v_call: TRBV11-2; d_call: .; clone_size: once; j_call: TRBJ2-5; cdr3_nt: TGTGCCAGCAGCTTAATGAACTTGCAAGAGACCCAGTACTTC; cdr3_aa: CASSLMNLQETQYF
v_call: TRBV7-6; d_call: .; clone_size: .; j_call: TRBJ2-7; cdr3_nt: TGTGCCAGCAGCTTAATAGCCTACGAGCAGTACTTC; cdr3_aa: CASSLIAYEQYF
v_call: TRBV5-1; d_call: .; clone_size: .; j_call: TRBJ2-7; cdr3_nt: TGCGCCAGCAGCTTGGTAGAGCGGACTCCCTACGAGCAGTACTTC; cdr3_aa: CASSLVERTPYEQYF
v_call: TRBV24-1; d_call: .; clone_size: few; j_call: TRBJ2-1; cdr3_nt: TGTGCCACCAGTGATTTTGGCCGGTCTAGGAATGAGCAGTTCTTC; cdr3_aa: CATSDFGRSRNEQFF
v_call: TRBV7-3; d_call: .; clone_size: .; j_call: TRBJ2-3; cdr3_nt: TGTGCCAGCAGCTTAATTGAGAGCGGTTCAGATACGCAGTATTTT; cdr3_aa: CASSLIESGSDTQYF
v_call: TRBV7-9; d_call: TRBD1; clone_size: .; j_call: TRBJ1-1; cdr3_nt: TGTGCCAGCAGCTTGGAGGGGGCAGGGGAAGCTTTCTTT; cdr3_aa: CASSLEGAGEAFF
v_call: TRBV7-2; d_call: .; clone_size: .; j_call: TRBJ1-1; cdr3_nt: TGTGCCAGCAGCGGACAGAAGAACACTGAAGCTTTCTTT; cdr3_aa: CASSGQKNTEAFF
v_call: TRBV6-5; d_call: .; clone_size: few; j_call: TRBJ2-1; cdr3_nt: TGTGCCAGCAGTCCTATGGGCGGGAAGGGTAATGAGCAGTTCTTC; cdr3_aa: CASSPMGGKGNEQFF
v_call: TRBV2; d_call: TRBD2; clone_size: .; j_call: TRBJ2-1; cdr3_nt: TGTGCCAGCAGAGTCCTAGCGGGAGTCGCGAATGAGCAGTTCTTC; cdr3_aa: CASRVLAGVANEQFF
v_call: TRBV5-6; d_call: .; clone_size: .; j_call: TRBJ2-5; cdr3_nt: TGTGCCAGCAGCTGGAGCCTCCAGCCGGGCGGGTGGTGGAAAGAGACCCAGTACTTC; cdr3_aa: CASSWSLQPGGWWKETQYF
v_call: TRBV5-1; d_call: .; clone_size: .; j_call: TRBJ2-2; cdr3_nt: TGCGCCGGAAAACTAGCAAGCGGCGCCGAAGTCACCGGGGAGCTGTTTTTT; cdr3_aa: CAGKLASGAEVTGELFF
v_call: TRBV18; d_call: TRBD1; clone_size: .; j_call: TRBJ1-1; cdr3_nt: TGTGCCAGCTCACCCTTGGACAGGACGAACACTGAAGCTTTCTTT; cdr3_aa: CASSPLDRTNTEAFF